These 23 T cell receptor beta chains were sequenced from one sample in a study of cytomegalovirus exposure and HLA in healthy donors (dated by TCRdb to about 2017). Library construction relied on the immunoSEQ multiplex PCR assay. For the multiplex PCR, a mixture combining 60 forward primers for TCR Vbeta segments and 13 reverse primers for TCR Jbeta segments was used. TCRdb's version of the immuneACCESS table is confined to in-frame rearrangements and falls short of the full clone set. An unresolved V gene accounts for under half of the shortfall where checked; the remainder is of unknown origin. The sample profile shows around 110,000 clones; about 76% of them were found once. The ten most abundant clones make up under 8% of the sample. Input material: PBMCs. The source is a woman in her fifties or sixties in good health and CMV-seropositive.

This clone was seen only once. CDR3 sequence: CAWSGGAKETQYF. The CDR3 region has the DNA TGTGCCTGGAGTGGAGGTGCCAAAGAGACCCAGTACTTC. The chain recombines TRBV30 with TRBJ2-5; no definite D call. Trimming took 1 base from V and 3 from J, leaving 9 bases between them. Germline V gene data show CDR1 as GTSNPN and CDR2 as SVGIG (reference sequence). The CDR3 runs 13 residues.

With regard to this clone: Other DNA variants within this sample encode the same CDR3. The genes are TRBV9 and TRBJ1-2; maybe TRBD1 (5 bases). With 0 bases removed from V and 2 bases from J, the gap between germline ends came to 11 bases. This CDR3 is 15 amino acids long. The germline CDR1 and CDR2 sequences are SGDLS and YYNGEE. The CDR3 region is CASSVGGGSNYGYTF. Here the CDR3 DNA reads TGTGCCAGCAGCGTAGGCGGGGGGTCGAACTATGGCTACACCTTC. The full variable domain, with the rest looked up from reference TRBV9 and TRBJ1-2, is DSGVTQTPKHLITATGQRVTLRCSPRSGDLSVYWYQQSLDQGLQFLIQYYNGEERAKGNILERFSAQQFPDLHSELNLSSLELGDSALYFCASSVGGGSNYGYTFGSGTRLTVV.

The chain employs TRBV7-2 and TRBJ1-4; possibly TRBD1 for D (6 bases). Germline-derived CDR1 and CDR2 are SGHTA and FQGNSA. V was pared by 5 bases and J by 7 bases, with 14 bases between. The length of the CDR3 is 14 residues. Here the CDR3 reads CASSPHREGEKLFF. The CDR3 DNA follows: TGTGCCAGCAGCCCCCACAGGGAGGGTGAAAAACTGTTTTTT.

This chain uses TRBV10-3 with TRBJ1-2; maybe TRBD1 (6 bases). The CDR3 length is 13 residues. Trimming removed 9 bases from V and 6 bases from J, with 17 bases in between. CDR1 and CDR2 from the germline V gene are ENHRY and SYGVKD. This chain's CDR3 is CAIQGNQVNGYTF. CDR3 DNA sequence: TGTGCCATACAGGGAAATCAGGTTAATGGCTACACCTTC.

The rearrangement joins TRBV5-4 to TRBJ2-3, with 11 nucleotides matching TRBD1. The CDR3 spans 16 residues. Trimming cost V 0 bases and J 6 bases; bases outside gene matches: 6. Germline V gene data show CDR1 as SGHNT and CDR2 as YYREEE (reference sequence). The CDR3 spells CASSLAGTGGHDTQYF. CDR3 DNA: TGTGCCAGCAGCTTGGCAGGGACAGGGGGACACGATACGCAGTATTTT. Combining the CDR3 with reference TRBV5-4 and TRBJ2-3 gives the whole variable domain ETGVTQSPTHLIKTRGQQVTLRCSSQSGHNTVSWYQQALGQGPQFIFQYYREEENGRGNFPPRFSGLQFPNYSSELNVNALELDDSALYLCASSLAGTGGHDTQYFGPGTRLTVL.

The chain is built from TRBV29-1 and TRBJ2-1, with D perhaps matching TRBD1 (5 bases). V was pared by 3 bases and J by 2 bases, with 8 bases between. In germline, CDR1 is SQVTM, CDR2 ANQGSEA. The CDR3 is made up of 13 amino acids. CDR3 coding DNA: TGCAGCGTTGAGACAGAAACCTACAATGAGCAGTTCTTC. This sequence encodes CSVETETYNEQFF.

This chain connects TRBV18 to TRBJ2-5; 9 positions match TRBD1. The germline V gene encodes CDR1 KGHSH and CDR2 LQKENI. The CDR3 sequence is 14 residues long. The V segment lost 3 bases and the J segment 4 bases; nucleotides outside the gene matches: 3. The CDR3 DNA reads as TGTGCCAGCTCACCCGACAGGGGGAGAGAGACCCAGTACTTC. As protein: CASSPDRGRETQYF.

This chain joins TRBV6-1 and TRBJ1-6; TRBD1 aligns across 9 bases. This CDR3 comprises 13 residues. Per the germline V gene, CDR1 is MNHNS and CDR2 is SASEGT. V shed 6 bases and J 10 bases; nucleotides not matched to a gene: 4. The CDR3: CASRWTGESPLHF. Here the CDR3 DNA reads TGTGCCAGCAGATGGACAGGGGAATCACCCCTCCACTTT.

In regard to this clone: The junction shows a germline mismatch at one end, possibly a read error. This CDR3 is CSSSQVGGFANEKLFF. The CDR3 DNA reads TGTTCCAGCAGCCAGGTTGGAGGGTTTGCTAATGAAAAACTGTTTTTT. J is TRBJ1-4 and V is TRBV7-9; D ambiguous. This CDR3 is built from 16 residues. Germline CDR1 is SEHNR and CDR2 is FQNEAQ (reference sequence).

The V and J genes are TRBV6-1 and TRBJ1-1, with D maybe TRBD1 (6 bases). Germline V CDR1 and CDR2: MNHNS, SASEGT. The CDR3 spans 15 residues. Trimming pared 3 bases from V and 1 base from J, leaving 12 bases between. The CDR3 region has the DNA TGTGCCAGCAGTGAGCAGGGGTGGTCGAACACTGAAGCTTTCTTT. This gives the protein CASSEQGWSNTEAFF.

The CDR3 nucleotides read TGTGCCAGCAGCTTAGCGGGGGGACATTACGAGCAGTACTTC. Encoded protein: CASSLAGGHYEQYF. The chain uses TRBV2 and TRBJ2-7, with 10 bases that match TRBD2. The CDR3 extends over 14 amino acids. From germline, CDR1 is SNHLY and CDR2 FYNNEI. The V and J ends lost 6 bases and 4 bases, in that order; junction bases with no gene match: 6.

The gene calls are TRBV30 and TRBJ1-2; 10 nucleotides match TRBD1. V lost 4 bases and J lost 0; bases outside the gene matches: 2. This CDR3 contains 14 residues. Germline values: CDR1 GTSNPN, CDR2 SVGIG (reference sequence). CDR3 coding DNA: TGTGCCTGGACCGGGACAGGGGCTAACTATGGCTACACCTTC. Translated: CAWTGTGANYGYTF. Full variable domain (remainder filled in from reference TRBV30 and TRBJ1-2): SQTIHQWPATLVQPVGSPLSLECTVEGTSNPNLYWYRQAAGRGLQLLFYSVGIGQISSEVPQNLSASRPQDRQFILSSKKLLLSDSGFYLCAWTGTGANYGYTFGSGTRLTVV.

The gene calls are TRBV6-1 and TRBJ1-1; D perhaps matches TRBD1 (6 bases). Trimming took 5 bases from V and 8 from J, leaving 12 bases between them. The germline gives CDR1 MNHNS, CDR2 SASEGT. CDR3 length: 12 residues. This CDR3 reads CASSLQGNEAFF. CDR3 nucleotide sequence: TGTGCCAGCAGTCTACAGGGAAACGAAGCTTTCTTT.

To note about this clone: A read error may produce the germline difference seen at one junction end. The V call is TRBV11-2, the J call TRBJ1-1, with D hard to call. The CDR3 extends over 14 amino acids. Germline-derived CDR1 and CDR2 are SGHAT and FQNNGV. The CDR3 region has the DNA TGTGCCAGCAGCATAGACGGGTATTCCACTGAAGCTTTCTTT. It specifies CASSIDGYSTEAFF.

In its sample, this clone was seen a few times. The chain has TRBV9 and TRBJ1-4, with 9 bases matching TRBD1. V was pared by 4 bases and J by 6 bases, with 4 bases of the junction left unmatched. This CDR3 has 14 amino acids. Per germline, CDR1 SGDLS and CDR2 YYNGEE. The CDR3 coding sequence is TGTGCCAGCAGCACAAGGACAGGGGATGAAAAACTGTTTTTT. Its translation: CASSTRTGDEKLFF.

This clone showed up just a few times. The chain employs TRBV7-9 and TRBJ2-3; D is possibly TRBD2 (5 bases). CDR1 is SEHNR and CDR2 is FQNEAQ in the germline V gene (reference sequence). The CDR3 runs 15 residues. Trimming left V 5 bases short and J 1 base short, with 13 bases between. The CDR3 region has the DNA TGTGCCAGCAGCCCCCCTGGACTCGGCACAGATACGCAGTATTTT. This encodes CASSPPGLGTDTQYF. The whole variable domain, filled in from reference TRBV7-9 and TRBJ2-3, reads DTGVSQNPRHKITKRGQNVTFRCDPISEHNRLYWYRQTLGQGPEFLTYFQNEAQLEKSRLLSDRFSAERPKGSFSTLEIQRTEQGDSAMYLCASSPPGLGTDTQYFGPGTRLTVL.

The chain couples TRBV6-6 to TRBJ1-4; no reliable D call. Trimming took off 6 bases at V and 5 bases at J, with 16 bases between the two ends. The germline gives CDR1 MNHNY, CDR2 SVGAGI (reference sequence). The CDR3 has 15 amino acids. DNA for the CDR3: TGTGCCAGCAGCCCAGGAACTCGCGGGAATGAAAAACTGTTTTTT. Translation: CASSPGTRGNEKLFF.

This clone was counted a few times. J is TRBJ1-3 and V is TRBV6-5, with 7 bases lining up with TRBD1. V was pared by 2 bases and J by 2 bases, with 3 bases of the junction left unmatched. Germline V gene data show CDR1 as MNHEY and CDR2 as SVGAGI. CDR3 length: 15 residues. DNA of the CDR3: TGTGCCAGCAGTTACAGGACAGGAGCTGGAAACACCATATATTTT. Its protein product is CASSYRTGAGNTIYF.

V usage is TRBV19 and J usage is TRBJ1-1, with D perhaps matching TRBD1 (6 bases). V lost 6 bases and J 1 base, leaving 21 bases between the germline ends. The length of the CDR3 is 17 residues. Germline-derived CDR1 and CDR2 are LNHDA and SQIVND (reference sequence). The CDR3 region has the DNA TGTGCCAGTAGCAGGGGTCGATTAATCAGGGAGAACACTGAAGCTTTCTTT. It specifies CASSRGRLIRENTEAFF.

The chain carries TRBV7-9 and TRBJ2-1; 7 nucleotides match TRBD2. The CDR3 contains 15 residues. Germline V gene sequence: CDR1 SEHNR, CDR2 FQNEAQ (reference sequence). V shed 4 bases and J 3 bases; nucleotides not matched to a gene: 6. The CDR3 is CASSSRAGFYNEQFF. The CDR3, as DNA: TGTGCCAGCAGCTCTAGAGCGGGGTTCTACAATGAGCAGTTCTTC.

The CDR3 loop reads CASRFTGLELFF. The CDR3 DNA follows: TGTGCCAGTAGATTCACAGGGTTGGAACTGTTTTTT. The chain has TRBV19 and TRBJ1-4; D possibly corresponds to TRBD1 (6 bases). Trimming stripped 6 bases from V and 12 bases from J, with 14 bases between. The CDR3 runs to 12 residues. CDR1 is LNHDA and CDR2 is SQIVND in the germline V gene (reference sequence).

The chain recombines TRBV9 with TRBJ1-3; TRBD1 matches 9 bases. Germline loops: CDR1 SGDLS, CDR2 YYNGEE. The CDR3 runs to 19 residues. V shed 4 bases, J shed 0 bases, and the junction held 14 bases outside the gene matches. CDR3 sequence (DNA): TGTGCCAGCAGCCCCCTCCGGGACAGGGACCTCTTCTCTGGAAACACCATATATTTT. It yields the protein CASSPLRDRDLFSGNTIYF.

In this sample, this clone turned up once. The rearrangement links TRBV19 to TRBJ1-6, with a weak D call TRBD1 (5 bases). Deletions cut 5 bases from V and 7 bases from J, with 12 bases between. Germline V lookup: CDR1 LNHDA, CDR2 SQIVND (reference sequence). The CDR3 totals 14 residues. The CDR3 nucleotides are TGTGCCAGTAGTTTTCAGGGTTACAATTCACCCCTCCACTTT. Translating it yields CASSFQGYNSPLHF.